The rows below give T cell receptor beta chains drawn from one sample of a study of cytomegalovirus exposure and HLA in healthy donors. Only in-frame clones appear in the TCRdb table, and some are missing; sequencing was by immunoSEQ multiplex PCR. The repertoire holds over 90,000 clones, 65% to 75% seen once, with roughly 15% in the top ten. Sample: PBMCs. The origin of the receptors is an older woman in good health and CMV-seropositive. Both conserved end residues are part of each CDR3. A D gene is named only where the DNA matches it firmly. Size is omitted from some rows. Given values are once, few, many or a class for expanded clones.

clone size	CDR3 length	D gene	V gene	J gene	CDR3 protein	CDR3 DNA
NA	15	NA	TRBV5-1	TRBJ2-7	CASSLALGGRDEQYF	TGCGCCAGCAGCTTGGCTTTGGGGGGACGGGACGAGCAGTACTTC
NA	15	TRBD1	TRBV11-1	TRBJ2-7	CASSLSGQGAYEQYF	TGTGCCAGCAGCTTAAGTGGACAGGGTGCCTACGAGCAGTACTTC
NA	14	NA	TRBV27	TRBJ1-1	CASSPSAQGSEAFF	TGTGCCAGCAGTCCTTCGGCCCAGGGATCTGAAGCTTTCTTT
NA	15	NA	TRBV2	TRBJ2-2	CASKTGSWGAGELFF	TGTGCCAGCAAGACGGGATCGTGGGGAGCCGGGGAGCTGTTTTTT
NA	15	NA	TRBV7-9	TRBJ2-3	CASSFKGGGADTQYF	TGTGCCAGCAGCTTTAAGGGAGGGGGTGCAGATACGCAGTATTTT
few	13	TRBD1	TRBV30	TRBJ2-2	CAWDRDNTGELFF	TGTGCCTGGGACAGGGACAACACCGGGGAGCTGTTTTTT
NA	15	NA	TRBV27	TRBJ1-6	CASRGPRGYNSPLHF	TGTGCCAGCAGGGGCCCCCGGGGCTATAATTCACCCCTCCACTTT
NA	13	NA	TRBV30	TRBJ1-2	CAWRGGANYGYTF	TGTGCCTGGAGGGGGGGGGCCAACTATGGCTACACCTTC
few	15	TRBD1	TRBV4-3	TRBJ1-2	CASSQEGTGVRGYTF	TGCGCCAGCAGCCAAGAGGGCACAGGGGTTCGCGGCTACACCTTC
NA	13	TRBD1	TRBV5-1	TRBJ2-7	CASTLDRGLEQYF	TGCGCCAGCACGCTGGACAGGGGGCTCGAGCAGTACTTC
NA	15	TRBD2	TRBV7-9	TRBJ2-7	CASSLELAGAHEQYF	TGTGCCAGCAGCTTAGAGCTAGCGGGGGCCCACGAGCAGTACTTC
NA	14	TRBD1	TRBV6-1	TRBJ2-7	CASRRDRAYYEQYF	TGTGCCAGCAGACGGGACAGGGCCTACTACGAGCAGTACTTC
NA	15	NA	TRBV18	TRBJ2-3	CASSEESGRTDTQYF	TGTGCCAGCTCAGAGGAAAGCGGCCGCACAGATACGCAGTATTTT
few	15	NA	TRBV27	TRBJ2-1	CASSLGPGTYNEQFF	TGTGCCAGCAGTTTAGGTCCCGGGACCTACAATGAGCAGTTCTTC
NA	14	NA	TRBV5-1	TRBJ2-2	CASSPTGNTGELFF	TGCGCCAGCAGCCCTACCGGGAACACCGGGGAGCTGTTTTTT
NA	15	TRBD1	TRBV7-3	TRBJ2-1	CASSSQGQGVGEQFF	TGTGCCAGCAGCTCCCAGGGACAGGGGGTGGGTGAGCAGTTCTTC
NA	13	TRBD1	TRBV19	TRBJ2-4	CASGGTGLNIQYF	TGTGCCAGCGGGGGGACAGGGCTAAACATTCAGTACTTC
NA	15	TRBD2	TRBV29-1	TRBJ2-3	CSVIGPGLGKDTQYF	TGCAGCGTTATAGGACCGGGACTAGGCAAGGATACGCAGTATTTT
NA	15	NA	TRBV5-4	TRBJ1-2	CASSEQGFRNYGYTF	TGTGCCAGCAGCGAACAGGGCTTCAGGAACTATGGCTACACCTTC
few	14	NA	TRBV19	TRBJ2-5	CASSRGRAQETQYF	TGTGCCAGTAGTAGGGGGCGGGCCCAAGAGACCCAGTACTTC
NA	15	TRBD1	TRBV25-1	TRBJ2-7	CASSEYRGQGYEQYF	TGTGCCAGCAGTGAATATAGAGGACAGGGGTACGAGCAGTACTTC
NA	15	TRBD1	TRBV19	TRBJ2-6	CASRTGSSGANVLTF	TGTGCCAGTCGGACAGGGAGCTCTGGGGCCAACGTCCTGACTTTC
few	15	TRBD1	TRBV29-1	TRBJ1-6	CSVTLSGTGDSPLHF	TGCAGCGTCACCCTGTCCGGGACAGGGGATTCACCCCTCCACTTT
NA	15	NA	TRBV11-2	TRBJ2-6	CASSPGESGANVLTF	TGTGCCAGCAGCCCAGGGGAGTCTGGGGCCAACGTCCTGACTTTC